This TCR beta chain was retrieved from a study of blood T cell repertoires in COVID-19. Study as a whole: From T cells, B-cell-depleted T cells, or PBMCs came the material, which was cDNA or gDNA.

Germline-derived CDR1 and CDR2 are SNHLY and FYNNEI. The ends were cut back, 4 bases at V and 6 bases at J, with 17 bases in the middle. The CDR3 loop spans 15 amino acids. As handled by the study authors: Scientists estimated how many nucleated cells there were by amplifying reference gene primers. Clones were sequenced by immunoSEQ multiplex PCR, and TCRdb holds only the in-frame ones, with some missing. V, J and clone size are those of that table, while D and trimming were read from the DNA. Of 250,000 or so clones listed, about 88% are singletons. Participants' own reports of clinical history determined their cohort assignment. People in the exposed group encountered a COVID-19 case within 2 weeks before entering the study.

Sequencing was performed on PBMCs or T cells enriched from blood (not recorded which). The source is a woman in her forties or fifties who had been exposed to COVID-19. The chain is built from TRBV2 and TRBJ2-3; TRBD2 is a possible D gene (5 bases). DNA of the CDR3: TGTGCCAGCAGTGTCCCAACTAGTCTGAGCGATACGCAGTATTTT. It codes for CASSVPTSLSDTQYF. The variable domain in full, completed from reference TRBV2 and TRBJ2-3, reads EPEVTQTPSHQVTQMGQEVILRCVPISNHLYFYWYRQILGQKVEFLVSFYNNEISEKSEIFDDQFSVERPDGSNFTLKIRSTKLEDSAMYFCASSVPTSLSDTQYFGPGTRLTVL.